This record looks at one T cell receptor beta chain sequence and its context. These data are taken from a study of cytomegalovirus exposure and HLA in healthy donors. Germline-derived CDR1 and CDR2 are MNHEY and SMNVEV (reference sequence). Trimming took off 6 bases at V and 3 bases at J, with 11 bases between the two ends. The CDR3 sequence is 14 residues long. PCR primers comprised 60 Vbeta and 13 Jbeta primers. Data came from immunoSEQ multiplex PCR; TCRdb stores just in-frame clones and leaves some out. Altogether approximately 80,000 clones are present, around 70% being singletons, with the ten largest covering around 10%.

V is TRBV27 and J is TRBJ1-4; a weak D match, TRBD1 (5 bases). This clonotype was sampled from a woman aged 40-49 years in good health and CMV-seropositive. Sequenced input: PBMCs. The DNA for the CDR3 is TGTGCCAGCAGCACCGACAGATCTAATGAAAAACTGTTTTTT. It translates to CASSTDRSNEKLFF.